This T cell receptor (beta chain) emerged from a study of human T cells and chemical hapten exposure. Unique molecular identifiers were linked by the library to individual cDNA molecules. Each CDR3 protein is one row after TCRdb ran MiXCR on the RACE reads. The table has 150,000 to 200,000 distinct CDR3 sequences, about 15% seen once; the top ten hold less than 2%. The germline V gene encodes CDR1 MNHEY and CDR2 SVGEGT. This CDR3 has 13 amino acids. With 0 bases removed from V and 5 bases from J, the gap between germline ends came to 8 bases. As for time point: patch test 1, 2 weeks after DPC sensitization. The treatment was: therapeutic diphenylcyclopropenone sensitization with weekly scalp DPC. Blood collection took place prior to placing each patch test. Remarks on this clonotype: Its antigen remains unidentified.

The study's findings and limits: Significantly more large CDR3 similarity clusters arose among expanded TCRs than among controls.

The rearrangement uses TRBV6-2 or TRBV6-3 and TRBJ2-7; D uncertain. The sequences come from whole blood, collected in connection with sensitization to the hapten diphenylcyclopropenone (DPC). This clonotype was obtained from a woman in her thirties with alopecia areata. Some clones in this sample may be carry-over from other donors' samples. CDR3 sequence (DNA): TGTGCCAGCAGTTACTCGTGGGGTAACGAGCAGTACTTC. This encodes CASSYSWGNEQYF.